The table lists the clone carrying this T cell receptor beta chain with a few counts. The antigen remains unidentified. The CDR3 is 16 amino acids. V was shortened by 3 bases and J by 6 bases, with 20 bases between the two germline ends. CDR1 and CDR2 from the germline V gene are LGHDT and YNNKEL (reference sequence). The data belong to a study of identical twins. Study outcomes and limitations: For out-of-frame alpha sequences shared by twins, low generation probability was in excess. Beta clonotypes that were abundant in cord blood contained fewer insertions, a pattern absent from memory repertoires.

TCRdb re-analysed the 5' RACE reads in MiXCR, keeping a single row per CDR3 protein. In the table there are some 230,000 distinct CDR3 sequences, approximately 5.9% of which are singletons. This same sample was also part of a study on T cells expressing NK-cell markers. Turning to that study: Eight donors were sequenced, of whom seven were HCMV-seropositive, while the remaining one was HCMV-seronegative.

The TCR comes from a woman aged 18 to 35 in good health. The chain employs TRBV3-1 and TRBJ1-1; D may be TRBD1 (6 bases). Sequenced sample: CD8+ T cells sorted from blood. The CDR3 reads CASSHPSAGDDPEAFF. The CDR3 DNA sequence: TGTGCCAGCAGCCACCCATCCGCAGGGGATGATCCTGAAGCTTTCTTT.